These T cell receptor beta chains were read from a single sample in a study of blood T cell repertoires in COVID-19. Clones were read by immunoSEQ multiplex PCR, and TCRdb kept only the in-frame ones, dropping some. This table has 90,000 to 150,000 clones, 77% appearing once. The specimen was peripheral blood. The receptors come from a human donor in a cohort sampled during active COVID-19. CDR3s include the opening cysteine and the closing phenylalanine or tryptophan. Fields, in order: CDR3 protein, J gene, V gene, clone size. Clone sizes are given selectively: once, few, many, or a class where the clone is expanded.

CASSLDLQGWTEAFF | TRBJ1-1 | TRBV5-1 | .
CASGAGGPSGANVLTF | TRBJ2-6 | TRBV6-4 | .
CASTASGSGEQYF | TRBJ2-7 | TRBV12-3/TRBV12-4 | .
CASSPRDGYTF | TRBJ1-2 | TRBV18 | .
CASSQDGSRGPFNYGYTF | TRBJ1-2 | TRBV3-1/TRBV3-2 | .
CASSEDSASPLHF | TRBJ1-6 | TRBV9 | .
CASSQKTSARPGELFF | TRBJ2-2 | TRBV4-1 | .
CASSPFGQGYQETQYF | TRBJ2-5 | TRBV7-9 | .
CASRMEGGFYNEQFF | TRBJ2-1 | TRBV5-1 | few
CASSEEEDSFNYGYTF | TRBJ1-2 | TRBV2 | .
CASSYRGASYEQYF | TRBJ2-7 | TRBV6-5 | .
CASSVEGGRPSPYGYTF | TRBJ1-2 | TRBV6-4 | .
CASSRTGDNQPQHF | TRBJ1-5 | TRBV4-1 | once
CASSLKVRGLEQYF | TRBJ2-7 | TRBV28 | .
CASSLPQRGAEQFF | TRBJ2-1 | TRBV7-9 | once
CASSHLAGVREQFF | TRBJ2-1 | TRBV4-1 | few
CASRIDRHYEQYF | TRBJ2-7 | TRBV3-1/TRBV3-2 | .